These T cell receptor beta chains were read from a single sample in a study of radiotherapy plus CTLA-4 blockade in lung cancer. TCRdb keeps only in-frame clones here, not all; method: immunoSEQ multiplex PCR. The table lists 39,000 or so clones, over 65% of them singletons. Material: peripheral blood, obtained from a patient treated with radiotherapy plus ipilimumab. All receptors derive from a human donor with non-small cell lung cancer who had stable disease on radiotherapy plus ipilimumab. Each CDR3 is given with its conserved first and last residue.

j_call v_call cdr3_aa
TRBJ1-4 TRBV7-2 CASSFGGREKLFF
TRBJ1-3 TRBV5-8 CASSPRQGLLNTIYF
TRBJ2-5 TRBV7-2 CASSLDRGLGETQYF
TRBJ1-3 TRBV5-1 CASSLAGDGNTIYF
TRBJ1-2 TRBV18 CASSPRGGANYGYTF
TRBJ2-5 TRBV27 CASSLSGQETQYF
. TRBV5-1 CASSLADVGVSYEQYF
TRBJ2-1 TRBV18 CASSRTGGTGSYNEQFF
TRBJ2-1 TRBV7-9 CASSLLAGLVEQFF
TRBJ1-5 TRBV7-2 CASSLGFGGLQPQHF
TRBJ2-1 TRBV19 CASSIQAGGHNEQFF
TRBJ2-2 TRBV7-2 CASSSEQGRTGELFF
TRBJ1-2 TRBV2 CASMQANYGYTF
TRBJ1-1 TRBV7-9 CASSLLPGNTEAFF
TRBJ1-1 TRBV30 CAWSVRNTEAFF
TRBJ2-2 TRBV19 CASSIKASGGLVTGELFF
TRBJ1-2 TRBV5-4 CATQKGQANYGYTF
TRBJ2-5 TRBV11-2 CASSLFSGTGRSKTQYF